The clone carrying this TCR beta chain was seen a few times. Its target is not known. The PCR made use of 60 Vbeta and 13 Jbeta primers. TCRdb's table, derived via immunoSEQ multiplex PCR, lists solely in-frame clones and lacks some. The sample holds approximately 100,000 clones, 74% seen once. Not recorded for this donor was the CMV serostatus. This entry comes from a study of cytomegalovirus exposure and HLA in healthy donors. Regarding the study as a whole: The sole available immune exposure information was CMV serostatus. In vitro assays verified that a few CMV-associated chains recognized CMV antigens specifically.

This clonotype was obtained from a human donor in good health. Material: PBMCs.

The CDR3 sequence: CASSPSYSNQPQHF. For the CDR3, the DNA is TGTGCCAGCAGTCCCTCTTATAGCAATCAGCCCCAGCATTTT. The rearrangement uses TRBV28 and TRBJ1-5; D ambiguous. Trimming took 5 bases from V and 0 from J, leaving 8 bases between them. CDR3 length: 14 amino acids. The germline gives CDR1 MDHEN, CDR2 SYDVKM.